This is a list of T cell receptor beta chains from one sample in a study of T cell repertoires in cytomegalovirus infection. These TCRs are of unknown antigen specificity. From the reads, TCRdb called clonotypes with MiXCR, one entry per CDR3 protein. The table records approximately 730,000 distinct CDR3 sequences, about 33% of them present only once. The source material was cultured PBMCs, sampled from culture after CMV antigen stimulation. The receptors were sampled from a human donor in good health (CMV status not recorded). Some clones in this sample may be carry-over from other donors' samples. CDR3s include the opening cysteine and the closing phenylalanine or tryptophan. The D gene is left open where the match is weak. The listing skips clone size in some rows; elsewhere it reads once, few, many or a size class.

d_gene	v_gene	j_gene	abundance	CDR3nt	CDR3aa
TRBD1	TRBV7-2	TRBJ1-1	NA	TGTGCCAGCAGCGCACAGGGGGCCCTCATGAACACTGAAGCTTTCTTT	CASSAQGALMNTEAFF
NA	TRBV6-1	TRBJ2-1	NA	TGTGCCAGCAAACCGGGACGATCCTACAATGAGCAGTTCTTC	CASKPGRSYNEQFF
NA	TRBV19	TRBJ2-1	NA	TGTGCCAGTAATCCGGGACAAGGTTCTTATGAGCAGTTCTTC	CASNPGQGSYEQFF
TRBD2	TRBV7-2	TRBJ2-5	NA	TGTGCCAGCAGCTTAGTCCCTCGACTAGCGGGTAGCCAAGAGACCCAGTACTTC	CASSLVPRLAGSQETQYF
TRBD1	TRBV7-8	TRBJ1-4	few	TGTGCCAGCAGCTCCAGAACAGGGGTAGGGGAAAAACTGTTTTTT	CASSSRTGVGEKLFF
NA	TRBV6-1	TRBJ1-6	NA	TGTGCCAGCAGCGTCAGGGCGCTCAATTCACCCCTCCACTTT	CASSVRALNSPLHF
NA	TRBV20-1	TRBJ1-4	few	TGCAGTGCGCGGGACTCGCGTGGTGAAAAACTGTTTTTT	CSARDSRGEKLFF
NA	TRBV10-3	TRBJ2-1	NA	TGTGCCATCAGTGATTCACTAGAAAGTCGCAATGAGCAGTTCTTC	CAISDSLESRNEQFF
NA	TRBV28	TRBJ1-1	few	TGTGCCAGCAGTCCTGGATCGTTGGCTTTCTTT	CASSPGSLAFF
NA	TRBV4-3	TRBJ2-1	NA	TGCGCCAGCAGCCAAGTTGTGGGGATATATGAGCAGTTCTTC	CASSQVVGIYEQFF
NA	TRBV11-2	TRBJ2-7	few	TGTGCCAGCAGCTTAGATGGGACTGTATACGAGCAGTACTTC	CASSLDGTVYEQYF
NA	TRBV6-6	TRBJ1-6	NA	TGTGCCAGCAGTTACTCTGGGGGTTTGAATTCACCCCTCCACTTT	CASSYSGGLNSPLHF
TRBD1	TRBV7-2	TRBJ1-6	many	TGTGCCAGCAGCTTAGTCTGGACAGGGCTAAATTCACCCCTCCACTTT	CASSLVWTGLNSPLHF
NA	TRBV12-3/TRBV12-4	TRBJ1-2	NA	TGTGCCAGCAGTTTAACGGTCAGGGCCTATGGCTACACCTTC	CASSLTVRAYGYTF
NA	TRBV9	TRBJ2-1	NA	TGTGCCAGCAGCGCCGGACCGAGCTCCTACAATGAGCAGTTCTTC	CASSAGPSSYNEQFF
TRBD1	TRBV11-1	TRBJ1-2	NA	TGTGCCAGGGGACAGGGCTATGGCTACACCTTC	CARGQGYGYTF
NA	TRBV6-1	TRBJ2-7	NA	TGTGCCAGCAGTGAGTCGGGACACCTCTCCTACGAGCAGTACTTC	CASSESGHLSYEQYF
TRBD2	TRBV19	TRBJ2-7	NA	TGTGCCAGTAGTATACAGCGGGGGGGATCCTACGAGCAGTACTTC	CASSIQRGGSYEQYF
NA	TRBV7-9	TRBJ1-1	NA	TGTGCCAGCAGCTTAGTAGCCTTGCTGAACACTGAAGCTTTCTTT	CASSLVALLNTEAFF
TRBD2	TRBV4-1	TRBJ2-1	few	TGCGCCAGCAGCGGGGGGACTAGCGGGGGACTAGCCTACAATGAGCAGTTCTTC	CASSGGTSGGLAYNEQFF
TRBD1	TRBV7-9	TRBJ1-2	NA	TGTGCCAGCAGCTTAGCCACAGGGGCGGACTATGGCTACACCTTC	CASSLATGADYGYTF
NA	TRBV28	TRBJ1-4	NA	TGTGCCAGCAGTTTAATCCCCCAGGCAGGATCAACTAATGAAAAACTGTTTTTT	CASSLIPQAGSTNEKLFF
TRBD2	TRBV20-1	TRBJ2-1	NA	TGCAGTGCTAGAGATTCGGGGGGACGGGGGAATGAGCAGTTCTTC	CSARDSGGRGNEQFF
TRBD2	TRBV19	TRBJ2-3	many	TGTGCCACCACGACTAGCGGGAGGCCAGATACGCAGTATTTT	CATTTSGRPDTQYF
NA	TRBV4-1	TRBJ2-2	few	TGCGCCAGCAGCCAAATAAGTATCCCAACGGGGGAGCTGTTTTTT	CASSQISIPTGELFF
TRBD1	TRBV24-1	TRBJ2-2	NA	TGTGCCACCAGAGAAACAGGGGGCCCCGGGGAGCTGTTTTTT	CATRETGGPGELFF
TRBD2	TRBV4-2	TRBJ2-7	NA	TGTGCCAGCAGCCGTGAGGGCGGGGGGGCCTACGAGCAGTACTTC	CASSREGGGAYEQYF
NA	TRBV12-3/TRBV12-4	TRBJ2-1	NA	TGTGCCAGCAGCCCTATGGTCACCAATGAGCAGTTCTTC	CASSPMVTNEQFF
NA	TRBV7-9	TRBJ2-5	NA	TGTGCCAGCAGACGTCCGGGAGAAAGGAGGACCCAGTACTTC	CASRRPGERRTQYF
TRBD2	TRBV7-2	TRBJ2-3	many	TGTGCCAGCAGCTCCCTGACTAGCGGGAGAGCAGATACGCAGTATTTT	CASSSLTSGRADTQYF
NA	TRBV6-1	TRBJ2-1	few	TGTGCCAGCAGTGATCGACAGGGAGGGCGTGAGCAGTTCTTC	CASSDRQGGREQFF
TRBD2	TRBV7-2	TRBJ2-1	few	TGTGCCAGCAGCTTCAGCGGGGGGCGATACAATGAGCAGTTCTTC	CASSFSGGRYNEQFF
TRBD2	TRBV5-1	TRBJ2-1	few	TGCGCCAGCAGCTTGGATGTAGCGGGAGGCAATGAGCAGTTCTTC	CASSLDVAGGNEQFF
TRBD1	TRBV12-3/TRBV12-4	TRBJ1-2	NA	TGTGCCAGCAGTTTCTCCACAGGGGCTGGCTACACCTTC	CASSFSTGAGYTF
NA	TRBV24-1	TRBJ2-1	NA	TGTGCCACCAGTGATACTAGGCTGATCACAATGGAGCAGTTCTTC	CATSDTRLITMEQFF
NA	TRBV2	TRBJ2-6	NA	TGTGCCACCTCCCGGGGGGCCAACGTCCTGACTTTC	CATSRGANVLTF
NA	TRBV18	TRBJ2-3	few	TGTGCCAGCTCACCTCGCGACTTCAGGGTAGCAGAGACAGATACGCAGTATTTT	CASSPRDFRVAETDTQYF
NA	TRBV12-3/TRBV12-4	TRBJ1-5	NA	TGTGCCAGCAGCCGACCCGATAGCAATCAGCCCCAGCATTTT	CASSRPDSNQPQHF
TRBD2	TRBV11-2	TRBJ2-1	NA	TGTGCCAGCAGCTCCCTAAATCAACTAGCGGGGGGGGACAATGAGCAGTTCTTC	CASSSLNQLAGGDNEQFF
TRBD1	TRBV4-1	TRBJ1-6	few	TGCGCCAGCAGCCATCGATCTGCAGGGGGCTCCCCAAGTGGGCCCCTCCACTTT	CASSHRSAGGSPSGPLHF
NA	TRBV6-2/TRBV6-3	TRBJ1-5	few	TGTGCCAGCAGTAAATACAGGGATCAGCCCCAGCATTTT	CASSKYRDQPQHF
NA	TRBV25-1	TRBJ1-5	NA	TGTGCCAGCAGTGAATGGGGGTTAAATCAGCCCCAGCATTTT	CASSEWGLNQPQHF
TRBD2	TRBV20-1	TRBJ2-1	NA	TGCAGTGTGGTACCGGGCGGGAGAGACTTAGGATACAATGAGCAGTTCTTC	CSVVPGGRDLGYNEQFF
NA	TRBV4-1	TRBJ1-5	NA	TGCGCCAGCAGCCAAGTGTTTAGCAATCAGCCCCAGCATTTT	CASSQVFSNQPQHF
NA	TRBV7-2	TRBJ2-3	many	TGTGCCAGCAGTTACCGTGGGGGAGTATACCCAGATACGCAGTATTTT	CASSYRGGVYPDTQYF
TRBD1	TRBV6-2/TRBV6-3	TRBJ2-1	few	TGTGCCAGCAGTATCAAGAACTTAGGGACAGGGGGCTTCAATGAGCAGTTCTTC	CASSIKNLGTGGFNEQFF
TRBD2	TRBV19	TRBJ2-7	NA	TGTGCCAGTAGTATTGGAAGCGGGAGCTACGAGCAGTACTTC	CASSIGSGSYEQYF
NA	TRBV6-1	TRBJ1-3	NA	TGTGCCAGCAGTGATTTATGGACACTTGCAACTGGAAACACCATATATTTT	CASSDLWTLATGNTIYF
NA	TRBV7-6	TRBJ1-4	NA	TGTGCCAGCAGCCTCGGTGGGCGTGAAAATGAAAAACTGTTTTTT	CASSLGGRENEKLFF
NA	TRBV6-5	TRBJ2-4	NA	TGTGCCAGCAGTTCCCAGAGTGGACCTCAAAACATTCAGTACTTC	CASSSQSGPQNIQYF